These 31 T cell receptor beta chains were all obtained from the same sample, sequenced in a study of neurological immune-mediated disorders. TCRdb fed the 5' RACE reads into MiXCR, producing one record per CDR3 protein. There are under 40,000 distinct CDR3 sequences in the sample; less than 3.5% occur only once, and about 8% lies in the top ten. Noted time point: longitudinal time-point 1 (baseline). What was sequenced was PBMCs. These receptor sequences come from a woman aged 55-70 years with multiple sclerosis.

This clonotype has a count of ten or more. The chain joins TRBV12-3 or TRBV12-4 to TRBJ1-5; a possible D gene is TRBD1 (5 bases). The V end lost 7 bases, the J end lost 1 base, and 14 bases lay between the germline ends. The CDR3 is 15 residues long. Here the CDR3 reads CASKPGYGSNQPQHF. The CDR3 region has the DNA TGTGCCAGCAAACCAGGGTATGGGAGCAATCAGCCCCAGCATTTT.

This clonotype was recorded many times. The rearrangement uses TRBV5-1 and TRBJ2-5, with D possibly being TRBD1 (8 bases). V shed 4 bases and J shed 3 bases, with 16 bases lying between them. CDR1 is SGHRS and CDR2 is YFSETQ in the germline V gene. The CDR3 is made up of 15 amino acids. As DNA, the CDR3 is TGCGCCAGCAGCGACCCTACAGGGGGGGAAGAGACCCAGTACTTC. This translates into CASSDPTGGEETQYF.

This clonotype was detected ten times or more. J is TRBJ1-1 and V is TRBV14; no clear D gene. Per the germline V gene, CDR1 is SGHDN and CDR2 is FVKESK. This CDR3 has 15 amino acids. The V end lost 1 base, the J end lost 0 bases, and 9 bases lay between the germline ends. CDR3: CASSQGMRVNTEAFF. DNA of the CDR3: TGTGCCAGCAGCCAAGGAATGAGGGTGAACACTGAAGCTTTCTTT.

This clonotype was picked up many times. The chain employs TRBV18 and TRBJ1-2; D may be TRBD1 (5 bases). The CDR3 loop spans 13 amino acids. Germline-derived CDR1 and CDR2 are KGHSH and LQKENI. The V end lost 4 bases, the J end lost 6 bases, and 12 bases lay between the germline ends. The CDR3 loop reads CASSLGRQDGYTF. The DNA of the CDR3 is TGTGCCAGCTCACTGGGACGGCAGGATGGCTACACCTTC.

The chain carries TRBV7-6 and TRBJ2-3, with D uncertain. Between the trimmed V and J ends, which lost 5 bases and 5 bases, there was a span of 11 bases. The CDR3 runs to 13 residues. In germline, CDR1 is SGHVS, CDR2 FNYEAQ. For the CDR3, the DNA is TGTGCCAGCAGCCAGCCCCCGGGAGATACGCAGTATTTT. Translated, it gives CASSQPPGDTQYF. Together with reference TRBV7-6 and TRBJ2-3, the CDR3 gives the full variable domain: GAGVSQSPRYKVTKRGQDVALRCDPISGHVSLYWYRQALGQGPEFLTYFNYEAQQDKSGLPNDRFSAERPEGSISTLTIQRTEQRDSAMYRCASSQPPGDTQYFGPGTRLTVL.

In its sample, this clonotype was seen many times. V is TRBV12-3 or TRBV12-4 and J is TRBJ1-6; D gene uncertain. V was clipped by 3 bases and J by 11 bases, with 11 bases between them. CDR3 length: 13 residues. CDR3 residues: CASSFVYEAPLHF. For the CDR3, the DNA is TGTGCCAGCAGTTTTGTGTATGAGGCACCCCTCCACTTT.

This clonotype has ten or more counts. This chain uses TRBV7-2 with TRBJ2-2; D possibly corresponds to TRBD1 (6 bases). CDR1 is SGHTA and CDR2 is FQGNSA in the germline V gene. Trimming took 6 bases from V and 4 from J, leaving 12 bases between them. This CDR3 has 14 amino acids. CDR3 region: CASRSQGFTGELFF. Written as DNA, the CDR3 is TGTGCCAGCAGGTCACAGGGATTCACCGGGGAGCTGTTTTTT.

This clonotype was found many times. The J gene is TRBJ1-2, the V gene TRBV12-3 or TRBV12-4; TRBD1 matches at 10 bases. V lost 5 bases to trimming and J lost 6 bases; unmatched junction nucleotides: 6. CDR3 length: 14 amino acids. The CDR3 region has the DNA TGTGCCAGCAGTCTAACGACAGGGGGCAATGGCTACACCTTC. Amino acid sequence: CASSLTTGGNGYTF.

This clonotype occurred many times. The chain recombines TRBV3-1 with TRBJ1-4; 7 nucleotides match TRBD1. The length of the CDR3 is 14 residues. The V and J ends lost 4 bases and 5 bases, in that order; junction bases with no gene match: 4. The V gene's germline CDR1 is LGHDT and CDR2 YNNKEL (reference sequence). CDR3 loop: CASSPRDSNEKLFF. In DNA, the CDR3 is TGTGCCAGCAGCCCCCGGGACAGCAATGAAAAACTGTTTTTT.

Points on this clonotype: One junction end does not reproduce the germline sequence, and a read error may be involved. This chain links TRBV6-5 with TRBJ2-7, with D uncertain. The CDR3 has 13 residues. In germline, CDR1 is MNHEY, CDR2 SVGAGI. CDR3 nucleotides: TGTGGCAGCAGTTACATGCTAGACTACGAGCAGTACTTC. It translates to CGSSYMLDYEQYF.

This clonotype was seen repeatedly, ten times or more. The chain combines TRBV12-3 or TRBV12-4 with TRBJ2-1; D gene uncertain. Trimming shortened V by 6 bases and J by 4 bases, and 22 bases separated the two germline ends. The CDR3 is made up of 17 amino acids. The CDR3: CASSHLSPQKRYNEQFF. The CDR3 nucleotides read TGTGCCAGCAGCCATTTGTCCCCCCAAAAAAGGTACAATGAGCAGTTCTTC.

This clonotype was counted many times. This rearrangement joins TRBV5-1 to TRBJ1-6; D is undetermined. The CDR3 is 10 residues long. The V gene's germline CDR1 is SGHRS and CDR2 YFSETQ. V was trimmed by 4 bases and J by 12 bases, leaving 5 bases between them. DNA for the CDR3: TGCGCCAGCAGCCGGGGACCCCTCCACTTT. Protein sequence: CASSRGPLHF.

Ten or more counts support this clonotype. The J gene is TRBJ2-3, the V gene TRBV5-6, with D tentatively TRBD1 (5 bases). The germline V and J ends were trimmed by 3 bases and 0 bases, with 11 bases remaining between them. CDR3 size: 15 residues. Per the germline V gene, CDR1 is SGHDT and CDR2 is YYEEEE. The CDR3 sequence is CASSSYRMSTDTQYF. CDR3 bases: TGTGCCAGCAGCTCCTACAGGATGAGCACAGATACGCAGTATTTT.

This clonotype has a count of ten or more. The chain links TRBV6-4 to TRBJ2-1; possibly TRBD2 for D (6 bases). This CDR3 has 15 residues. Germline lookup yields CDR1 MRHNA and CDR2 SNTAGT. Between the trimmed V and J ends, which lost 3 bases and 5 bases, there was a span of 14 bases. The CDR3 DNA reads TGTGCCAGCAGTGAGGCGGGGATGGAGGACAATGAGCAGTTCTTC. It specifies CASSEAGMEDNEQFF.

The sample holds many counts of this clonotype. V usage is TRBV12-3 or TRBV12-4 and J usage is TRBJ1-1; a possible D gene is TRBD1 (6 bases). The CDR3 runs 13 residues. V lost 7 bases, J lost 12 bases, and 21 bases lay in between. CDR3 sequence reads: CASTSEGGQTTFF. CDR3 nucleotides: TGTGCCAGCACCTCAGAGGGCGGACAGACCACTTTCTTT.

In this sample, this clonotype turned up a few times. At one boundary the junction diverges from the germline segment, which might be a read error. The chain is built from TRBV29-1 and TRBJ1-6; no clear D gene. The CDR3 covers 12 residues. Germline CDR1 is SQVTM and CDR2 is ANQGSEA. The chain's CDR3 is CSVGGMGSTLNF. The CDR3 nucleotides are TGCAGCGTTGGAGGGATGGGGTCAACCCTCAACTTT. Looking up the rest from reference TRBV29-1 and TRBJ1-6 gives the full variable domain: SAVISQKPSRDICQRGTSLTIQCQVDSQVTMMFWYRQQPGQSLTLIATANQGSEATYESGFVIDKFPISRPNLTFSTLTVSNMSPEDSSIYLCSVGGMGSTLNFGNGTRLTVT.

This clonotype was seen repeatedly, ten times or more. The chain couples TRBV12-3 or TRBV12-4 to TRBJ2-3; TRBD2 might be the D (6 bases). This CDR3 is 14 amino acids long. V gave up 6 bases and J gave up 2 bases, with 12 bases separating them. CDR3 residues: CASSSGGDTDTQYF. The CDR3 DNA is TGTGCCAGCAGCTCCGGGGGAGACACAGATACGCAGTATTTT.

This clonotype was detected a few times. The junction departs from the called germline gene at one end, perhaps through a read error. This chain connects TRBV20-1 to TRBJ1-5, with a tentative D call TRBD1 (6 bases). From germline, CDR1 is DFQATT and CDR2 SNEGSKA (reference sequence). The CDR3 spans 14 residues. The CDR3 reads CSARRTGMNKTQNF. In nucleotides, the CDR3 is TGCAGTGCTAGGCGCACAGGGATGAATAAGACCCAGAATTTT.

This clonotype appeared many times. The chain carries TRBV7-2 and TRBJ2-3; tentatively, D is TRBD1 (6 bases). Germline assignment: CDR1 SGHTA and CDR2 FQGNSA. The germline V and J ends were trimmed by 5 bases and 2 bases, with 8 bases remaining between them. This CDR3 spans 13 amino acids. CDR3 loop: CASSHRDTDTQYF. CDR3 nucleotides: TGTGCCAGCAGCCACAGGGACACAGATACGCAGTATTTT.

This clonotype showed up many times. This chain links TRBV25-1 with TRBJ2-4; the D gene could be TRBD1 or TRBD2 (6 bases each). This CDR3 contains 19 residues. Trimming pared 1 base from V and 3 bases from J, leaving 22 bases between. CDR1 and CDR2 (germline): MGHDK, SYGVNS. The CDR3 sequence: CASSEWPPGQLSGKNIQYF. DNA for the CDR3: TGTGCCAGCAGTGAATGGCCTCCGGGACAACTTAGCGGCAAAAACATTCAGTACTTC.

This clonotype was counted at least ten times. The chain combines TRBV20-1 with TRBJ2-3, with D perhaps matching TRBD2 (6 bases). Germline lookup yields CDR1 DFQATT and CDR2 SNEGSKA (reference sequence). CDR3 length: 16 residues. V lost 2 bases, J lost 8 bases, and 23 bases lay in between. DNA for the CDR3: TGCAGTGCTAGAACCGACCGGGACTCCCTGCGGGGTACGCAGTATTTT. Translation: CSARTDRDSLRGTQYF.

Comments on this clonotype: A much larger clone differs from this one at a single base, so this may be a read error. CDR3 protein: CSASRDRARDSPLNF. For the CDR3, the DNA is TGCAGTGCTAGCCGGGACAGGGCTCGGGATTCACCCCTCAACTTT. The V gene is TRBV20-1, the J gene TRBJ1-6, with 9 bases fitting TRBD1. The germline CDR1 and CDR2 sequences are DFQATT and SNEGSKA (reference sequence). There are 15 residues in the CDR3.

The CDR3 DNA sequence: TGTGCCAGCAGTGGGGGATACAGGAACACCGGGGAGCTGTTTTTT. It encodes CASSGGYRNTGELFF. The chain employs TRBV12-3 or TRBV12-4 and TRBJ2-2; D might be TRBD1 or TRBD2, each matching 5 bases. This CDR3 is built from 15 residues. The V end was cut by 5 bases, the J end by 1 base, with 11 bases between.

Many counts were recorded for this clonotype. This chain joins TRBV5-1 and TRBJ1-6; 8 nucleotides align to TRBD1. The CDR3 sequence is 15 residues long. V gave up 3 bases and J gave up 10 bases; unmatched junction bases: 9. The germline CDR1 and CDR2 sequences are SGHRS and YFSETQ. DNA of the CDR3: TGCGCCAGCAGCTCGACGGGCCAGGGGGCCTCACCCCTCCACTTT. This sequence encodes CASSSTGQGASPLHF.

This clonotype was seen ten or more times. The CDR3 DNA follows: TGTGCCAGCTCACCAAGCACCACCGGGACAGGGGGCGAGCAGTACTTC. This gives the protein CASSPSTTGTGGEQYF. The chain joins TRBV18 to TRBJ2-7; TRBD1 matches 11 bases. V lost 2 bases and J lost 6; bases outside the gene matches: 9. The CDR3 extends over 16 amino acids. The germline CDR1 and CDR2 sequences are KGHSH and LQKENI.

This clonotype showed up many times. The chain links TRBV11-2 to TRBJ2-3, with 7 bases aligning to TRBD2. This CDR3 contains 15 residues. The V segment lost 2 bases and the J segment 1 base; nucleotides outside the gene matches: 3. Germline assignment: CDR1 SGHAT and CDR2 FQNNGV. This chain's CDR3 is CASSLLRGGTDTQYF. CDR3 DNA: TGTGCCAGCAGCTTACTACGGGGGGGCACAGATACGCAGTATTTT.

Many counts were recorded for this clonotype. The chain uses TRBV7-9 and TRBJ2-5; D is uncertain. The CDR3 is 13 amino acids. Germline CDR1 and CDR2: SEHNR and FQNEAQ (reference sequence). V lost 3 bases and J lost 1, with 6 bases in between. The CDR3 DNA sequence: TGTGCCAGCAGCTTGAGGCCCCAAGAGACCCAGTACTTC. Amino acids: CASSLRPQETQYF.

This clonotype has ten or more counts. V usage is TRBV7-6 and J usage is TRBJ1-1; maybe TRBD1 (5 bases). V was pared by 4 bases and J by 0 bases, with 12 bases between. This CDR3 spans 15 amino acids. Germline V gives CDR1 SGHVS, CDR2 FNYEAQ. The CDR3 protein is CASSSTMGVNTEAFF. The CDR3 region has the DNA TGTGCCAGCAGCTCGACAATGGGGGTGAACACTGAAGCTTTCTTT.

At least ten counts were recorded for this clonotype. This chain links TRBV6-2 or TRBV6-3 with TRBJ2-7; 10 nucleotides align to TRBD1. V lost 6 bases, J lost 6 bases, and 14 bases stayed unmatched. Germline CDR1 is MNHEY and CDR2 is SVGEGT. The CDR3 length is 16 residues. CDR3 region: CASRKSGTGDIGEQYF. The CDR3 bases are TGTGCCAGCAGAAAGAGCGGGACAGGGGATATTGGCGAGCAGTACTTC.

This chain connects TRBV18 to TRBJ1-2; D remains ambiguous. This CDR3 has 13 amino acids. Germline-derived CDR1 and CDR2 are KGHSH and LQKENI. Trimming removed 4 bases at V and 0 bases at J, with 6 bases between. The CDR3 nucleotides read TGTGCCAGCTCACGGCAATCTAACTATGGCTACACCTTC. This translates into CASSRQSNYGYTF.

This clonotype was seen a handful of times. A much larger clone lies a single base off, so this may be a read error. The chain employs TRBV5-5 and TRBJ2-7, with D hard to call. The CDR3 covers 11 residues. Per the germline V gene, CDR1 is SGHKS and CDR2 is YYEKEE (reference sequence). The CDR3 is CDSSLFYEQYF. For the CDR3, the DNA is TGTGACAGCAGCTTGTTCTACGAGCAGTACTTC.